This T cell receptor beta chain is from a study of T cells in Graves' hyperthyroidism and ophthalmopathy. RNA transcripts provided the source from which TCR beta CDR3 regions were amplified. TCR CDR3 underwent first-round RT-PCR with the HTBI primer set. TCRdb reprocessed the multiplex PCR reads with MiXCR, giving one entry per CDR3 protein. This repertoire shows about 400,000 distinct CDR3 sequences, under 15% found once; its top ten account for roughly 13%. At least ten counts were recorded for this clonotype. Material: blood. This TCR came from a young man with Graves' ophthalmopathy.

This CDR3 reads CASSLVGLADLTNEQFF. Here the CDR3 DNA reads TGTGCCAGCAGCTTAGTGGGACTAGCGGACCTAACCAATGAGCAGTTCTTC. V gene TRBV7-9 combines with J gene TRBJ2-1; 11 nucleotides match TRBD2. Per germline, CDR1 SEHNR and CDR2 FQNEAQ (reference sequence). Unmatched junction bases numbered 8, after V lost 1 base and J lost 6 bases. The CDR3 spans 17 residues.